Listed below are T cell receptor beta chains from one sample, sequenced in a study of shared T cell receptors in the human thymus. The table came from immunoSEQ multiplex PCR; TCRdb's copy has only in-frame clones and leaves some out. The sample lists around 730,000 clones, roughly 85% occurring once. Another study also made use of these data, one on human thymus T cells.

The source material was thymocytes. These receptors were obtained from a girl under three years old with a congenital heart defect. The CDR3 runs from the conserved cysteine through the conserved F or W. D genes are given only for firm matches. Some rows mark clone size as missing; the rest say once, few, many or name a class of expanded clone.

v_gene: TRBV21-1; j_gene: TRBJ2-5; abundance: -; d_gene: -; CDR3aa: CASTGQGEETQYF; CDR3nt: TGTGCCAGCACTGGACAGGGTGAAGAGACCCAGTACTTC
v_gene: TRBV29-1; j_gene: TRBJ1-6; abundance: -; d_gene: TRBD1; CDR3aa: CSAHTGDNSPLHF; CDR3nt: TGCAGCGCTCACACAGGGGATAATTCACCCCTCCACTTT
v_gene: TRBV4-1; j_gene: TRBJ2-7; abundance: -; d_gene: TRBD1; CDR3aa: CASSQAYRSSGQETYEQYF; CDR3nt: TGCGCCAGCAGCCAAGCATACCGAAGTTCCGGACAGGAGACCTACGAGCAGTACTTC
v_gene: TRBV9; j_gene: TRBJ1-1; abundance: -; d_gene: TRBD1; CDR3aa: CASSTGTVDTEAFF; CDR3nt: TGTGCCAGCAGCACAGGGACAGTCGACACTGAAGCTTTCTTT
v_gene: TRBV19; j_gene: TRBJ1-6; abundance: -; d_gene: -; CDR3aa: CASSPRRKYNSPLHF; CDR3nt: TGTGCCAGTAGTCCCCGTAGAAAGTATAATTCCCCCCTCCACTTT
v_gene: TRBV11-2; j_gene: TRBJ1-1; abundance: -; d_gene: -; CDR3aa: CASSLDRKRYMNTEAFF; CDR3nt: TGTGCCAGCAGCTTAGACAGGAAACGTTACATGAACACTGAAGCTTTCTTT
v_gene: TRBV2; j_gene: TRBJ2-2; abundance: -; d_gene: TRBD1; CDR3aa: CASTDPGQGNTGELFF; CDR3nt: TGTGCCAGCACCGACCCGGGACAGGGGAACACCGGGGAGCTGTTTTTT
v_gene: TRBV6-5; j_gene: TRBJ1-3; abundance: -; d_gene: -; CDR3aa: CASSSPRVAHTIYF; CDR3nt: TGTGCCAGCAGTTCCCCCCGCGTCGCCCACACCATATATTTT
v_gene: TRBV10-3; j_gene: TRBJ1-2; abundance: -; d_gene: -; CDR3aa: CAITRDRSYGYTF; CDR3nt: TGTGCCATCACCCGAGACAGATCCTATGGCTACACCTTC
v_gene: TRBV2; j_gene: TRBJ1-5; abundance: few; d_gene: TRBD1; CDR3aa: CASSEDRAQGNQPQHF; CDR3nt: TGTGCCAGCAGTGAGGACAGGGCCCAGGGAAATCAGCCCCAGCATTTT
v_gene: TRBV19; j_gene: TRBJ1-4; abundance: -; d_gene: TRBD1; CDR3aa: CASSIGQGAGSEKLFF; CDR3nt: TGTGCCAGTAGTATTGGACAGGGGGCTGGGAGTGAAAAACTGTTTTTT
v_gene: TRBV6-5; j_gene: TRBJ1-1; abundance: -; d_gene: -; CDR3aa: CASIPVTGGEAFF; CDR3nt: TGTGCCAGCATTCCCGTCACTGGAGGCGAAGCTTTCTTT
v_gene: TRBV28; j_gene: TRBJ2-7; abundance: -; d_gene: TRBD2; CDR3aa: CASSPHRAGGHGEQYF; CDR3nt: TGTGCCAGCTCCCCTCACCGGGCGGGGGGACACGGCGAGCAGTACTTC
v_gene: TRBV28; j_gene: TRBJ1-6; abundance: -; d_gene: TRBD1; CDR3aa: CASTSGGRPPLHF; CDR3nt: TGTGCCAGCACGTCAGGGGGCCGGCCACCCCTCCACTTT